This TCR beta chain derives from a study of vaccination effects on CD4 cells after COVID-19. ViraFEST used viral peptide pools to expand antigen-specific CD4+ T cells before sequencing. The authors isolated CD4+ T cells after around nine days of culture. Prior SARS-CoV-2 infection was absent in the vaccine recipients, as shown by negative nucleocapsid antibodies. On this clone itself: Its specificity is not known.

The assay was immunoSEQ multiplex PCR, and TCRdb's table has in-frame clones only and misses some. The sample lists tens of thousands of clones, over 75% occurring once. The length of the CDR3 is 17 residues. Trimming stripped 5 bases from V and 3 bases from J, with 20 bases between. Germline CDR1 MGHRA, CDR2 YSYEKL. Here the sequenced sample was CD4+ T cells from PBMCs cultured with HCoV-NL63 spike peptides, taken before COVID-19 vaccination. This TCR was sampled from a human donor who received a COVID-19 vaccine. The J gene is TRBJ1-5, the V gene TRBV4-1, with D perhaps TRBD1 (6 bases). The CDR3 DNA follows: TGCGCCAGCAGCGCAAGCTGGGGGGGGGCGACCAATCAGCCCCAGCATTTT. As protein: CASSASWGGATNQPQHF.